Shown below are 26 T cell receptor beta chains from a single sample sequenced in a study of T cells after yellow fever vaccination. TCRdb independently ran MiXCR on the 5' RACE reads; one entry per CDR3 protein. There are over 70,000 distinct CDR3 sequences in the sample; roughly 7.7% occur only once, and around 45% lies in the top ten. Sequences were derived from CD8+ T cells sorted from PBMCs, sampled on the day of the yellow fever booster vaccination. The source of these receptors is a man aged 25 to 45 who received the YFV17D yellow fever vaccine.

In this sample, this clonotype turned up a few times. The gene calls are TRBV6-5 and TRBJ2-5; D is possibly TRBD1 or TRBD2 (7 bases each). The CDR3 runs 16 residues. Germline V CDR1 and CDR2: MNHEY, SVGAGI. The V end was cut by 2 bases, the J end by 4 bases, with 17 bases between. The CDR3 DNA reads TGTGCCAGCAGTTACCCGGACCAGGGGGGGGTAGAGACCCAGTACTTC. Its translation is CASSYPDQGGVETQYF.

The chain carries TRBV27 and TRBJ1-1; TRBD1 aligns across 8 bases. This CDR3 contains 14 residues. Germline V gene data show CDR1 as MNHEY and CDR2 as SMNVEV (reference sequence). J lost 0 bases, V lost 5 bases, and 2 bases had no gene match. The DNA of the CDR3 is TGTGCCAGCAGTCAACAGGGGGTGAACACTGAAGCTTTCTTT. As protein: CASSQQGVNTEAFF.

This clonotype was counted only a few times. The chain is built from TRBV7-9 and TRBJ2-2, with D perhaps TRBD1 or TRBD2 (5 bases each). The CDR3 has 15 amino acids. Germline CDR1 and CDR2: SEHNR and FQNEAQ (reference sequence). V was cut by 3 bases and J by 4 bases, with 12 bases left in between. The CDR3 here is CASSFLGRSTGELFF. The DNA for the CDR3 is TGTGCCAGCAGCTTCCTGGGACGGAGCACCGGGGAGCTGTTTTTT.

This sequence joins TRBV20-1 and TRBJ1-1, with 8 bases lining up with TRBD1. This CDR3 region has 14 residues. The germline gives CDR1 DFQATT, CDR2 SNEGSKA (reference sequence). V shed 6 bases and J 6 bases; nucleotides not matched to a gene: 12. DNA of the CDR3: TGCAGTGCACCGATCACAGGGGGATCTGCTGAAGCTTTCTTT. This translates into CSAPITGGSAEAFF.

This clonotype is labeled medium-sized (0.01 to 0.1%). The chain has TRBV20-1 and TRBJ1-6, with D perhaps matching TRBD1 (5 bases). The CDR3 contains 16 residues. Germline CDR1 is DFQATT and CDR2 is SNEGSKA (reference sequence). The V and J ends lost 0 bases and 11 bases respectively, with 20 bases between them. CDR3 sequence: CSARDMRQGVATPLHF. Written as DNA, the CDR3 is TGCAGTGCTAGAGACATGCGGCAGGGCGTCGCGACACCCCTCCACTTT.

This clonotype has just a few counts. This chain joins TRBV28 and TRBJ1-4; D might be TRBD1 (6 bases). Trimming stripped 7 bases from V and 5 bases from J, with 14 bases between. The CDR3 contains 14 residues. Germline lookup yields CDR1 MDHEN and CDR2 SYDVKM. CDR3 loop: CASTLGAKNEKLFF. As DNA, the CDR3 is TGTGCCAGCACCCTGGGGGCGAAAAATGAAAAACTGTTTTTT.

The J gene is TRBJ2-3, the V gene TRBV3-1; 8 bases line up with TRBD2. This CDR3 region has 17 residues. J was trimmed by 6 bases and V by 2 bases; bases with no gene match: 13. CDR1 LGHDT and CDR2 YNNKEL come from the germline V gene (reference sequence). The DNA for the CDR3 is TGTGCCAGCAGCCAATTCGTGGAGCAGCGGGAGTACGATACGCAGTATTTT. This encodes CASSQFVEQREYDTQYF.

This clonotype was seen ten or more times. The chain employs TRBV6-5 and TRBJ2-3; D is possibly TRBD1 (5 bases). Trimming removed 2 bases at V and 4 bases at J, with 13 bases between. The V gene's germline CDR1 is MNHEY and CDR2 SVGAGI. The CDR3 length is 15 residues. The CDR3 loop is CASSYATGVADTQYF. In DNA form, the CDR3 reads TGTGCCAGCAGTTACGCCACAGGCGTAGCAGATACGCAGTATTTT.

V and J are TRBV20-1 and TRBJ2-1, with 10 nucleotides matching TRBD2. CDR1 is DFQATT, CDR2 SNEGSKA, per germline (reference sequence). Losses at the gene ends were 3 bases for V and 7 bases for J; bases not matched to a gene: 6. The CDR3 spans 14 residues. CDR3 sequence reads: CSASWLAGVNEQFF. The CDR3 nucleotides are TGCAGTGCTAGCTGGCTAGCGGGAGTGAATGAGCAGTTCTTC.

The CDR3: CASGRATYNEQFF. DNA of the CDR3: TGTGCCAGCGGGAGGGCAACCTACAATGAGCAGTTCTTC. V and J are TRBV5-6 and TRBJ2-1; 7 bases are shared with TRBD2. This CDR3 contains 13 residues. V lost 7 bases, J lost 2 bases, and 3 bases stayed unmatched. Germline V gene data show CDR1 as SGHDT and CDR2 as YYEEEE.

This chain joins TRBV15 and TRBJ2-3; TRBD2 matches at 10 bases. CDR3 length equals 15 residues. Germline CDR1 LNHNV, CDR2 YYDKDF (reference sequence). Trimming took 0 bases from V and 8 from J; bases not matched to a gene: 5. CDR3 sequence: CATSRDWASGSTQYF. The CDR3 region has the DNA TGTGCCACCAGCAGAGATTGGGCTAGCGGGAGTACGCAGTATTTT.

V is TRBV10-3 and J is TRBJ2-5, with TRBD1 identical over 9 bases. Per germline, CDR1 ENHRY and CDR2 SYGVKD. This CDR3 spans 15 amino acids. V shed 2 bases and J 3 bases; nucleotides not matched to a gene: 4. CDR3 sequence: CAISEVQGAKETQYF. Written as DNA, the CDR3 is TGTGCCATCAGTGAGGTACAGGGGGCGAAAGAGACCCAGTACTTC.

This clonotype was counted a few times. V gene TRBV9 combines with J gene TRBJ2-7; D not certain. The V gene's germline CDR1 is SGDLS and CDR2 YYNGEE. The V end lost 0 bases, the J end lost 0 bases, and 7 bases lay between the germline ends. This CDR3 spans 14 amino acids. CDR3 bases: TGTGCCAGCAGCGTAGGCGGAAACTCCTACGAGCAGTACTTC. It specifies CASSVGGNSYEQYF.

Ten or more counts support this clonotype. This chain links TRBV7-9 with TRBJ1-1; D is unclear. The CDR3 contains 14 residues. V lost 3 bases, J lost 1 base, and 9 bases lay in between. Germline V gene lookup returns CDR1 SEHNR and CDR2 FQNEAQ (reference sequence). CDR3 region: CASSLAGENTEAFF. The CDR3, as DNA: TGTGCCAGCAGCTTGGCAGGAGAGAACACTGAAGCTTTCTTT.

Ten or more counts support this clonotype. This sequence joins TRBV12-3 or TRBV12-4 and TRBJ2-1; 7 positions agree with TRBD1. The CDR3 contains 16 residues. The J segment lost 7 bases and the V segment lost 1 base, leaving 10 bases of the junction unmatched. The CDR3 loop is CASSLGEGGYSNEQFF. CDR3 nucleotides: TGTGCCAGCAGTTTAGGTGAAGGGGGCTATTCTAATGAGCAGTTCTTC.

The chain uses TRBV20-1 and TRBJ2-3, with 9 nucleotides matching TRBD2. The V gene's germline CDR1 is DFQATT and CDR2 SNEGSKA (reference sequence). There are 18 residues in the CDR3. V shed 6 bases and J 2 bases; nucleotides not matched to a gene: 18. CDR3 residues: CSAEEVAGDPLHTDTQYF. DNA for the CDR3: TGCAGTGCCGAAGAGGTAGCGGGAGATCCCCTCCACACAGATACGCAGTATTTT.

The chain has TRBV7-9 and TRBJ2-5; D gene ambiguous. The CDR3 contains 13 residues. CDR1 SEHNR and CDR2 FQNEAQ come from the germline V gene (reference sequence). Trimming left V 0 bases short and J 5 bases short, with 7 bases between. CDR3 loop: CASSLAFSETQYF. The CDR3 DNA sequence: TGTGCCAGCAGCTTAGCCTTCAGTGAGACCCAGTACTTC.

As DNA, the CDR3 is TGTGCCAGCAGCACCGACCTGGGACTAGCGGGGGGGGATCGAGAGACCCAGTACTTC. Its protein product is CASSTDLGLAGGDRETQYF. The chain recombines TRBV7-8 with TRBJ2-5; the match to TRBD2 covers 16 bases. V was clipped by 5 bases and J by 4 bases; unmatched bases: 13. The CDR3 length is 19 residues. Germline-derived CDR1 and CDR2 are SGHVS and FQNEAQ.

This clonotype was detected a few times. This chain joins TRBV6-2 or TRBV6-3 and TRBJ2-7, with D possibly TRBD2 on 5 matching bases. Germline V gene sequence: CDR1 MNHEY, CDR2 SVGEGT. CDR3 length: 11 residues. The V end lost 5 bases, the J end lost 5 bases, and 7 bases lay between the germline ends. CDR3 in amino acids: CASSPRDEQYF. Written as DNA, the CDR3 is TGTGCCAGCAGTCCGAGGGACGAGCAGTACTTC.

This clonotype was counted only a few times. This chain uses TRBV12-3 or TRBV12-4 with TRBJ2-5; D remains ambiguous. V lost 3 bases and J 7 bases, leaving 12 bases between the germline ends. The CDR3 runs 13 residues. CDR3 DNA: TGTGCCAGCAGTTTTGGTGGGATAGCGACCCAGTACTTC. Translation: CASSFGGIATQYF.

This clonotype was seen a few times. The genes are TRBV7-9 and TRBJ2-1; D may match TRBD1 or TRBD2 (5 bases each). The CDR3 sequence is 10 residues long. Germline values: CDR1 SEHNR, CDR2 FQNEAQ (reference sequence). Trimming removed 8 bases from V and 9 bases from J, with 8 bases in between. The CDR3 reads CASVGAEQFF. The CDR3 DNA sequence: TGTGCCAGCGTCGGGGCTGAGCAGTTCTTC.

This clonotype was counted a few times. V usage is TRBV27 and J usage is TRBJ2-7; 7 positions match TRBD1. The J segment lost 1 base and the V segment lost 2 bases, leaving 8 bases of the junction unmatched. Germline lookup yields CDR1 MNHEY and CDR2 SMNVEV (reference sequence). CDR3 length: 16 amino acids. The CDR3 coding sequence is TGTGCCAGCAGTTTAGAGGGGGCCAGGGCTTCCTACGAGCAGTACTTC. Translating it yields CASSLEGARASYEQYF.

This clonotype has at least ten counts. The chain employs TRBV5-5 and TRBJ2-2, with D possibly called TRBD1 or TRBD2 (6 bases each). CDR3 size: 17 residues. The V and J ends lost 4 bases and 5 bases respectively, with 21 bases between them. Germline assignment: CDR1 SGHKS and CDR2 YYEKEE (reference sequence). The CDR3 DNA is TGTGCCAGCAGCCTCTTCGGATGGGGGGCGCTGACCGGGGAGCTGTTTTTT. This gives the protein CASSLFGWGALTGELFF.

This clonotype has a handful of counts. The chain is built from TRBV11-3 and TRBJ2-1, with 8 positions matching TRBD2. Trimming removed 0 bases from V and 4 bases from J; junction bases left unmatched: 2. The CDR3 sequence is 15 residues long. Germline CDR1 SGHNT, CDR2 YENEEA. The CDR3 sequence: CASSLETSVYNEQFF. CDR3 in DNA: TGTGCCAGCAGCTTAGAGACTAGCGTATACAATGAGCAGTTCTTC.

This rearrangement joins TRBV27 to TRBJ2-5; 15 bases align to TRBD2. Germline loops: CDR1 MNHEY, CDR2 SMNVEV (reference sequence). With V trimmed by 5 bases and J by 1 base, 5 bases remained unmatched. The CDR3 contains 17 residues. CDR3 sequence: CASSPRTSGRAQETQYF. CDR3 nucleotide sequence: TGTGCCAGCAGTCCCCGGACTAGCGGGAGGGCCCAAGAGACCCAGTACTTC.

The chain uses TRBV7-3 and TRBJ2-3; maybe TRBD2 (6 bases). Germline assignment: CDR1 SGHTA and CDR2 FQGTGA. The length of the CDR3 is 18 residues. V lost 5 bases to trimming and J lost 3 bases, with 24 bases between them. CDR3 sequence reads: CASSDGRRAVPGTDTQYF. The CDR3 bases are TGTGCCAGCAGCGACGGTCGGAGGGCCGTTCCGGGGACAGATACGCAGTATTTT.